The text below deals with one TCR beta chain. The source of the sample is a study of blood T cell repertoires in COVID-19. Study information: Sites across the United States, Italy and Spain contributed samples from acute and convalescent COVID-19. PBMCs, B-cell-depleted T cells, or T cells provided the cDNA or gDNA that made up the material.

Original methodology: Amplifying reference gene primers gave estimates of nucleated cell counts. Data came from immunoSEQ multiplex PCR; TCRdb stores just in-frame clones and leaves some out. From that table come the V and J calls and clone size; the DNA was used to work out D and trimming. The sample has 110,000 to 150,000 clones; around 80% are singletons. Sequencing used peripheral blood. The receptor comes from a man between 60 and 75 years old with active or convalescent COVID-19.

The CDR3 here is CASSSGGSGNTIYF. The CDR3 DNA reads as TGTGCCAGCAGTTCCGGTGGCTCTGGAAACACCATATATTTT. The genes are TRBV6-5 and TRBJ1-3; unclear D gene. Trimming took off 4 bases at V and 0 bases at J, with 7 bases between the two ends. This CDR3 is 14 amino acids long. Looked up from germline, CDR1 is MNHEY and CDR2 is SVGAGI.